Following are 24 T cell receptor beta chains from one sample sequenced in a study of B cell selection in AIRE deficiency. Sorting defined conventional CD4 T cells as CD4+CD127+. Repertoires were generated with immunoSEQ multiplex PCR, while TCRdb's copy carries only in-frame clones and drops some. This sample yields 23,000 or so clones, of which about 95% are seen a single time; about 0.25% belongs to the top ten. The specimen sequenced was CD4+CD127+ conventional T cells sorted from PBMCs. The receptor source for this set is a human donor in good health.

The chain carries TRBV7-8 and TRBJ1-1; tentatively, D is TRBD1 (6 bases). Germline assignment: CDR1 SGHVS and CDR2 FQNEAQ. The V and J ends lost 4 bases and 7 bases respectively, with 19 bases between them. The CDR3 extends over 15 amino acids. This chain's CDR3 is CASSYLGAARGEAFF. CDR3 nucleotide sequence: TGTGCCAGCAGCTACCTGGGGGCCGCCCGGGGTGAAGCTTTCTTT.

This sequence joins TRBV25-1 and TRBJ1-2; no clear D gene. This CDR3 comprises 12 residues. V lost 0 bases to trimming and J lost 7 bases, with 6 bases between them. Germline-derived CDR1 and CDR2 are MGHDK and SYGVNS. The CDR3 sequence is CASSEYGGGYTF. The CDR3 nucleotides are TGTGCCAGCAGTGAATATGGCGGTGGCTACACCTTC.

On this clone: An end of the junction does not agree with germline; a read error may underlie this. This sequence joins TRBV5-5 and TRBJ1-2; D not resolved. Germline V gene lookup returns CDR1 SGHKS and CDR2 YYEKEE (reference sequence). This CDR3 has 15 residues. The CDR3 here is CACSSGPVRGYGYTF. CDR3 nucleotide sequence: TGTGCCTGCAGCTCCGGACCAGTTAGAGGCTATGGCTACACCTTC.

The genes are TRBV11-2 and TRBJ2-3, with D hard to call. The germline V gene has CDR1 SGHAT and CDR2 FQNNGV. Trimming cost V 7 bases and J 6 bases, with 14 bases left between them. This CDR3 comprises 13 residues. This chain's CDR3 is CASNLQRQDTQYF. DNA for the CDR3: TGTGCCAGCAATCTTCAGCGTCAGGATACGCAGTATTTT.

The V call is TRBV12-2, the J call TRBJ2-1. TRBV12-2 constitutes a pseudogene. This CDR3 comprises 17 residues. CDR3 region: CASRFWTGSSLYNEQFF. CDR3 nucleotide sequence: TGTGCAAGTCGCTTTTGGACGGGTTCAAGTTTGTACAATGAGCAGTTCTTC.

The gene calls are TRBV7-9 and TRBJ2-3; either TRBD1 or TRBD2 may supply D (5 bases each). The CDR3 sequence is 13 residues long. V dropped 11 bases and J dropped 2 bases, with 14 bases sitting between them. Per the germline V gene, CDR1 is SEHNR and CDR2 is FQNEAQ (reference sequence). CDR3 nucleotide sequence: TGTGCCTCGCTCTCCGGGGCCACAGATACGCAGTATTTT. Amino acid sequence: CASLSGATDTQYF.

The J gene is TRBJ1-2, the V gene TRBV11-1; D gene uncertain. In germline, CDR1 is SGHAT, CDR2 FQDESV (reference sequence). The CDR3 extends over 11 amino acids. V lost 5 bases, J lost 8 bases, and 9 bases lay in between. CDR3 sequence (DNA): TGTGCCAGCAGCCCGTGGAGGGGCTACACCTTC. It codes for CASSPWRGYTF.

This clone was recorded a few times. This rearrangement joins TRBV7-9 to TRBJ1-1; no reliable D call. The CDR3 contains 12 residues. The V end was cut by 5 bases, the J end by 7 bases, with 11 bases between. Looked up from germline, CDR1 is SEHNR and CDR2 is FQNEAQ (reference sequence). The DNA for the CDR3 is TGTGCCAGCAGCCCCGAGGTTGGTGAAGCTTTCTTT. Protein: CASSPEVGEAFF.

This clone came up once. CDR3 sequence reads: CASSLAGVTDTQYF. CDR3 bases: TGTGCCAGCAGCTTAGCGGGGGTCACAGATACGCAGTATTTT. The chain couples TRBV7-2 to TRBJ2-3; perhaps D is TRBD1 or TRBD2 (5 bases each). Looked up from germline, CDR1 is SGHTA and CDR2 is FQGNSA. V lost 0 bases and J 2 bases, leaving 6 bases between the germline ends. This CDR3 is built from 14 residues. The entire variable domain, with the rest obtained from reference TRBV7-2 and TRBJ2-3, is as follows: GAGVSQSPSNKVTEKGKDVELRCDPISGHTALYWYRQSLGQGLEFLIYFQGNSAPDKSGLPSDRFSAERTGGSVSTLTIQRTQQEDSAVYLCASSLAGVTDTQYFGPGTRLTVL.

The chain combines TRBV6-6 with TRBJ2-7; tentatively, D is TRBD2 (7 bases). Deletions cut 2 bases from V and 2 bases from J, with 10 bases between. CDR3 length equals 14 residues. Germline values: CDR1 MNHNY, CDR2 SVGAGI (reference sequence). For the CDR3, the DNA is TGTGCCAGCAGTTACGAGGGGGGGCCCTACGAGCAGTACTTC. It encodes CASSYEGGPYEQYF.

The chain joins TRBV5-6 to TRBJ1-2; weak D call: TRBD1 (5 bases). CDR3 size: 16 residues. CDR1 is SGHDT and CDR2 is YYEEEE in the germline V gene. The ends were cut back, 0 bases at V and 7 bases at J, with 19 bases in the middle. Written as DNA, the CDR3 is TGTGCCAGCAGCTTGGACGGGCCCGGGGGGGTTGGTGGCTACACCTTC. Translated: CASSLDGPGGVGGYTF. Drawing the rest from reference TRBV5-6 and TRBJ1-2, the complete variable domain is DAGVTQSPTHLIKTRGQQVTLRCSPKSGHDTVSWYQQALGQGPQFIFQYYEEEERQRGNFPDRFSGHQFPNYSSELNVNALLLGDSALYLCASSLDGPGGVGGYTFGSGTRLTVV.

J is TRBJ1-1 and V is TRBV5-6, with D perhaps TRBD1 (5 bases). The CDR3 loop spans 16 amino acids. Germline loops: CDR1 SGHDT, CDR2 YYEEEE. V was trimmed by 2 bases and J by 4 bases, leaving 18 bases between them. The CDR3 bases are TGTGCCAGCAGCTTTGGAAGTGGGACCGGGGGCACTGAAGCTTTCTTT. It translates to CASSFGSGTGGTEAFF.

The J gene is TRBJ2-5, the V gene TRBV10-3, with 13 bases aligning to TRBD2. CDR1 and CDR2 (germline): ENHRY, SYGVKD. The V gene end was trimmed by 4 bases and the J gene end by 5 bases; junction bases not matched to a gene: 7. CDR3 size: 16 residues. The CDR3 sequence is CAISAGTSGISETQYF. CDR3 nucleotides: TGTGCCATCAGTGCCGGGACTAGCGGGATTAGTGAGACCCAGTACTTC.

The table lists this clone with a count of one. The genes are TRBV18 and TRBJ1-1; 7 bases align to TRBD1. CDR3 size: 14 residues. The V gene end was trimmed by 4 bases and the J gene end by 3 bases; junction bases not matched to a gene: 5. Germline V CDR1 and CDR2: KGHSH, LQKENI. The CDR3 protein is CASSLRQGDTEAFF. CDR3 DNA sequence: TGTGCCAGCTCACTCCGACAGGGTGACACTGAAGCTTTCTTT.

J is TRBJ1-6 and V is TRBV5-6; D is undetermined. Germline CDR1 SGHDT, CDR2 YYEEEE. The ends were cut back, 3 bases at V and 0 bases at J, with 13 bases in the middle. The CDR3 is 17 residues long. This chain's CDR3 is CASSSGRRSSYNSPLHF. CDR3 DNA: TGTGCCAGCAGCTCCGGACGCAGGAGCTCCTATAATTCACCCCTCCACTTT.

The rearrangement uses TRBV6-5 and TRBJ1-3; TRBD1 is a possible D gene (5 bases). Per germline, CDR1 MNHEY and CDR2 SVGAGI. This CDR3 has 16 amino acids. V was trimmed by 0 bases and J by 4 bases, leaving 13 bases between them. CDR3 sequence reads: CASSYSSGLGGNTIYF. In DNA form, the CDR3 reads TGTGCCAGCAGTTACTCGTCAGGGTTAGGGGGAAACACCATATATTTT.

CDR3 sequence (DNA): TGTGCCAGCAGTAGCCCGGGTTCTTGGGGGAACACTGAAGCTTTCTTT. Its protein is CASSSPGSWGNTEAFF. The V call is TRBV2, the J call TRBJ1-1; D is unresolved. V shed 5 bases and J shed 1 base, with 17 bases lying between them. Germline V gene lookup returns CDR1 SNHLY and CDR2 FYNNEI. This CDR3 has 16 residues.

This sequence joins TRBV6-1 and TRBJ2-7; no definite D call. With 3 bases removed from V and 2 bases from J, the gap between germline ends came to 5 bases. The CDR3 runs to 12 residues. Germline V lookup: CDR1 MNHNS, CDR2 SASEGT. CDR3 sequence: CASSDGPYEQYF. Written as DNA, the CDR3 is TGTGCCAGCAGTGACGGTCCCTACGAGCAGTACTTC.

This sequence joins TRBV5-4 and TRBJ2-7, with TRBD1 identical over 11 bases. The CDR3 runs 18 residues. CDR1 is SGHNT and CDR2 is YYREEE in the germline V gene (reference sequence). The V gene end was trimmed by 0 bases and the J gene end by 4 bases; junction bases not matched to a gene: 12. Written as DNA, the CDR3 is TGTGCCAGCAGCTTGGGCCTCGGAGGACAGGGGGCAGGGTACGAGCAGTACTTC. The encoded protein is CASSLGLGGQGAGYEQYF.

The CDR3 spells CASSDRADGEKLFF. CDR3 nucleotide sequence: TGTGCCAGCTCAGACAGGGCCGACGGTGAAAAACTGTTTTTT. J is TRBJ1-4 and V is TRBV18; 7 bases map to TRBD1. The germline gives CDR1 KGHSH, CDR2 LQKENI. This CDR3 comprises 14 residues. V lost 5 bases to trimming and J lost 7 bases; unmatched junction nucleotides: 7.

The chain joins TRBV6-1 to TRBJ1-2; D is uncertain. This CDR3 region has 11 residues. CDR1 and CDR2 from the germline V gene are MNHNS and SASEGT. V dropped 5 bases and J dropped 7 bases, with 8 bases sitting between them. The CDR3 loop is CASSYRRGYTF. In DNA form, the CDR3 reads TGTGCCAGCAGTTATCGACGTGGCTACACCTTC.

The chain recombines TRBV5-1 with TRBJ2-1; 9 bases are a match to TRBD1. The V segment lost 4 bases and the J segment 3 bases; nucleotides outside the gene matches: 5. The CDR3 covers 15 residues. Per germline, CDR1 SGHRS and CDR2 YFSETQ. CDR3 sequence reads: CASSTGTGNYNEQFF. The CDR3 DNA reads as TGCGCCAGCAGCACGGGGACAGGGAACTACAATGAGCAGTTCTTC.

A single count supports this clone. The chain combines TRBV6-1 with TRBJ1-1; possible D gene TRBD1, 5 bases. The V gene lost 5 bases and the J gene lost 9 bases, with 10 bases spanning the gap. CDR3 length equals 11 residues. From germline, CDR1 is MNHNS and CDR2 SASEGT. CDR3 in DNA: TGTGCCAGCAGTCGGGACTTCCAAGCTTTCTTT. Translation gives CASSRDFQAFF.

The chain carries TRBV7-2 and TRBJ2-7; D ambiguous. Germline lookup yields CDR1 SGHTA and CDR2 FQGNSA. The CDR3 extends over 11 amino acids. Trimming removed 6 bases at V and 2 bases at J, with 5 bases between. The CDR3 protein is CASRSTYEQYF. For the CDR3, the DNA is TGTGCCAGCAGAAGTACCTACGAGCAGTACTTC.